Shown below are 19 T cell receptor beta chains from a single sample sequenced in a study of T cell repertoires in cytomegalovirus infection. TCRdb recomputed calls from the reads with MiXCR, one row per CDR3 protein. Found here are hundreds of thousands of distinct CDR3 sequences, about 40% of them singletons; the top ten hold around 2.8%. The sequenced material came from PBMCs. These receptors came from a human donor in good health (CMV status not recorded). Some clones in this sample may be carry-over from other donors' samples.

The rearrangement links TRBV7-9 to TRBJ2-2; D remains unclear. Trimming removed 0 bases from V and 6 bases from J, with 11 bases in between. From germline, CDR1 is SEHNR and CDR2 FQNEAQ (reference sequence). The CDR3 totals 15 residues. The CDR3 is CASSLAEGFAGELFF. CDR3 in DNA: TGTGCCAGCAGCTTAGCGGAAGGGTTCGCCGGGGAGCTGTTTTTT.

The genes are TRBV6-6 and TRBJ2-7; 14 positions agree with TRBD2. The ends lost 2 bases at V and 5 bases at J; junction bases unmatched: 8. The CDR3 contains 17 residues. Germline assignment: CDR1 MNHNY and CDR2 SVGAGI (reference sequence). CDR3 bases: TGTGCCAGCAGTTACCGGCTAGGGACTAGCGGGAGCCACGAGCAGTACTTC. Translating gives CASSYRLGTSGSHEQYF.

This chain joins TRBV5-5 and TRBJ2-1; no definite D call. V lost 0 bases and J lost 8, with 15 bases in between. Germline V lookup: CDR1 SGHKS, CDR2 YYEKEE (reference sequence). CDR3 length equals 15 residues. The CDR3 nucleotides are TGTGCCAGCAGCTTGGTTGGCAGGAAGTTCGATGAGCAGTTCTTC. Translating gives CASSLVGRKFDEQFF.

This clonotype was found a few times. This chain links TRBV7-9 with TRBJ1-2; TRBD1 agrees at 7 bases. The CDR3 runs 14 residues. The germline CDR1 and CDR2 sequences are SEHNR and FQNEAQ (reference sequence). J was trimmed by 14 bases and V by 5 bases; bases with no gene match: 17. CDR3 bases: TGTGCCAGCAGCCGTCTACCTGGGACAGCGGGCGGGACCTTC. It yields the protein CASSRLPGTAGGTF.

The V gene is TRBV11-2, the J gene TRBJ2-7; 8 nucleotides agree with TRBD1. CDR1 SGHAT and CDR2 FQNNGV come from the germline V gene. Losses at the gene ends were 0 bases for V and 4 bases for J; bases not matched to a gene: 5. The CDR3 is made up of 15 amino acids. CDR3 sequence: CASSLEAGGIYEQYF. CDR3 sequence (DNA): TGTGCCAGCAGCTTAGAGGCAGGGGGCATTTACGAGCAGTACTTC.

This clonotype has only a few counts. The V and J genes are TRBV7-6 and TRBJ2-5; a weak D match, TRBD1 (6 bases). CDR3 length equals 16 residues. V lost 5 bases and J 5 bases, leaving 21 bases between the germline ends. Germline V lookup: CDR1 SGHVS, CDR2 FNYEAQ. The DNA of the CDR3 is TGTGCCAGCAGCCCAGCCCCACAGGGAAGTCCGGAGACCCAGTACTTC. It is translated as CASSPAPQGSPETQYF.

This clonotype was seen more than once but under ten times. V usage is TRBV5-5 and J usage is TRBJ1-5; D call uncertain. CDR1 SGHKS and CDR2 YYEKEE come from the germline V gene (reference sequence). This CDR3 has 17 residues. V lost 0 bases to trimming and J lost 3 bases, with 16 bases between them. CDR3 amino acids: CASSLVPSGRDNQPQHF. CDR3 nucleotides: TGTGCCAGCAGCTTGGTACCCTCGGGGAGAGACAATCAGCCCCAGCATTTT.

CDR3 in DNA: TGTGCCAGCAGGAGGACAGGCACTGAAGCTTTCTTT. Translated: CASRRTGTEAFF. This rearrangement joins TRBV6-1 to TRBJ1-1, with 7 bases matching TRBD1. The CDR3 is made up of 12 amino acids. V shed 6 bases and J 4 bases; nucleotides not matched to a gene: 2. Germline V gene sequence: CDR1 MNHNS, CDR2 SASEGT.

The chain is built from TRBV6-2 or TRBV6-3 and TRBJ2-7; 10 bases align to TRBD1. The germline V gene encodes CDR1 MNHEY and CDR2 SVGEGT. The CDR3 runs 15 residues. V trimming: 2 bases; J trimming: 5 bases; junction bases outside the gene matches: 6. CDR3 nucleotides: TGTGCCAGCAGTTACAGCGGGACAGGGGCGAACGAGCAGTACTTC. It translates to CASSYSGTGANEQYF.

The V gene is TRBV7-6, the J gene TRBJ2-5; D remains unclear. CDR1 SGHVS and CDR2 FNYEAQ come from the germline V gene. The CDR3 runs 15 residues. Trimming pared 4 bases from V and 3 bases from J, leaving 15 bases between. The CDR3 is CASSSDRRGKETQYF. In DNA, the CDR3 is TGTGCCAGCAGCTCGGACCGGAGAGGAAAAGAGACCCAGTACTTC. The whole variable domain, filled in from reference TRBV7-6 and TRBJ2-5, reads GAGVSQSPRYKVTKRGQDVALRCDPISGHVSLYWYRQALGQGPEFLTYFNYEAQQDKSGLPNDRFSAERPEGSISTLTIQRTEQRDSAMYRCASSSDRRGKETQYFGPGTRLLVL.

This clonotype appeared a few times. The J gene is TRBJ2-1, the V gene TRBV20-1; 10 nucleotides line up with TRBD2. Germline CDR1 and CDR2: DFQATT and SNEGSKA (reference sequence). CDR3 length: 14 residues. Trimming removed 5 bases from V and 7 bases from J; junction bases left unmatched: 8. The CDR3 sequence: CSARRSGRLNEQFF. The DNA for the CDR3 is TGCAGTGCTCGACGTAGCGGGAGGTTGAATGAGCAGTTCTTC.

This clonotype was seen a few times. J is TRBJ2-7 and V is TRBV28; 8 bases are a match to TRBD1. The ends lost 4 bases at V and 1 base at J; junction bases unmatched: 6. The CDR3 length is 15 residues. Germline V lookup: CDR1 MDHEN, CDR2 SYDVKM. CDR3 in DNA: TGTGCCAGCAGTTCACCGGGACAGGCTTCCTACGAGCAGTACTTC. This sequence encodes CASSSPGQASYEQYF.

This clonotype was picked up many times. The gene calls are TRBV4-1 and TRBJ1-5, with no clear D. The CDR3 is made up of 13 amino acids. The germline V gene encodes CDR1 MGHRA and CDR2 YSYEKL. The germline V and J ends were trimmed by 5 bases and 6 bases, with 11 bases remaining between them. This CDR3 is CASSDMDFQPQHF. The CDR3 DNA reads TGCGCCAGCAGCGACATGGACTTTCAGCCCCAGCATTTT.

This clonotype has ten or more counts. The chain is built from TRBV7-2 and TRBJ2-5; 7 bases match TRBD2. The CDR3 consists of 15 residues. The germline V gene encodes CDR1 SGHTA and CDR2 FQGNSA. With 1 base clipped from V and 5 bases from J, the junction kept 7 bases outside the gene matches. CDR3 in DNA: TGTGCCAGCAGCTTAGGGACTAGACTGTTGGAGACCCAGTACTTC. Encoded protein: CASSLGTRLLETQYF.

The DNA for the CDR3 is TGTGCCACCAGTGCGGGGATGGCTAGCAATCAGCCCCAGCATTTT. Translated, it gives CATSAGMASNQPQHF. This sequence joins TRBV24-1 and TRBJ1-5; D is undetermined. The CDR3 totals 15 residues. The V gene lost 5 bases and the J gene lost 0 bases, with 10 bases spanning the gap. Germline V CDR1 and CDR2: KGHDR, SFDVKD.

About this clonotype: Sequence at one end of the junction differs from germline and may be a read error. CDR3 amino acids: CARTRRGMNTEDFF. CDR3 DNA sequence: TGTGCCCGCACCCGCCGGGGTATGAACACTGAAGATTTCTTT. The chain links TRBV6-2 or TRBV6-3 to TRBJ1-1; D is undetermined. The CDR3 length is 14 residues. Germline V gene data show CDR1 as MNHEY and CDR2 as SVGEGT.

The V call is TRBV5-1, the J call TRBJ2-2; D is unclear. Germline V gives CDR1 SGHRS, CDR2 YFSETQ. V lost 0 bases, J lost 6 bases, and 12 bases lay in between. This CDR3 is built from 15 residues. The CDR3 spells CASSLVPGSPGELFF. In DNA, the CDR3 is TGCGCCAGCAGCTTGGTGCCAGGCTCGCCCGGGGAGCTGTTTTTT.

This clonotype was counted ten times or more. This chain uses TRBV7-2 with TRBJ2-2; D is unclear. V gave up 2 bases and J gave up 1 base, with 11 bases separating them. The CDR3 has 16 residues. Germline assignment: CDR1 SGHTA and CDR2 FQGNSA. CDR3: CASSLQPIQNTGELFF. For the CDR3, the DNA is TGTGCCAGCAGCTTACAGCCCATCCAGAACACCGGGGAGCTGTTTTTT.

The chain joins TRBV19 to TRBJ1-4; unclear D gene. The germline CDR1 and CDR2 sequences are LNHDA and SQIVND (reference sequence). The CDR3 is made up of 14 amino acids. V was trimmed by 3 bases and J by 5 bases, leaving 10 bases between them. The CDR3 nucleotides read TGTGCCAGTAGTATCGTAGTGGGAAATGAAAAACTGTTTTTT. It specifies CASSIVVGNEKLFF.